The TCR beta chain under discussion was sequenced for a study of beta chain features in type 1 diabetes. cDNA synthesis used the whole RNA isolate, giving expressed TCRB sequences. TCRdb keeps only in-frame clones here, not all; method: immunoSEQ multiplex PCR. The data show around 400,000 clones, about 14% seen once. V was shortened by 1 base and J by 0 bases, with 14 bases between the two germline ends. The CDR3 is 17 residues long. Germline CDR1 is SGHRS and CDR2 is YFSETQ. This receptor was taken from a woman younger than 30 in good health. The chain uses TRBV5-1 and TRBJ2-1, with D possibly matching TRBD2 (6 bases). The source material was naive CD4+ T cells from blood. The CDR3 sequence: CASSLTNSGDSYNEQFF. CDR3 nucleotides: TGCGCCAGCAGCTTGACGAATAGCGGAGACTCCTACAATGAGCAGTTCTTC.